This T cell receptor beta chain was captured by sequencing in a study of blood T cell repertoires in COVID-19. Across the study: Specimens from acute and convalescent COVID-19 originated in the United States, Italy and Spain.

Only in-frame clones appear in the TCRdb table, and some are missing; sequencing was by immunoSEQ multiplex PCR. The data show 77,000 or so clones, 74% seen once. The CDR3 is 14 residues long. The germline V and J ends were trimmed by 6 bases and 1 base, with 7 bases remaining between them. The germline V gene has CDR1 SGHDN and CDR2 FVKESK. The sequenced material came from peripheral blood. The V and J genes are TRBV14 and TRBJ1-6; D call uncertain. The sequence was obtained from a human donor with acute or convalescent COVID-19. The donor label of this sample is uncertain. This CDR3 is CASSPGSYNSPLHF. The CDR3 DNA is TGTGCCAGCAGTCCCGGGTCCTATAATTCACCCCTCCACTTT.